What follows are 18 T cell receptor beta chains derived from one specimen sequenced in a study of response to subunit inactivated influenza vaccine. TCRdb used MiXCR to reprocess the RT-PCR reads, holding one entry per CDR3 protein. Of more than 600,000 distinct CDR3 sequences in the sample, less than 20% are singletons; the top ten hold approximately 11%. Sequencing was performed on PBMCs from blood, taken about 5 days after vaccination. The receptors originated from a man in his fifties or sixties who received an inactivated influenza vaccine.

This clonotype was counted only a few times. The J gene is TRBJ1-1, the V gene TRBV9, with D possibly TRBD1 on 5 matching bases. CDR1 and CDR2 from the germline V gene are SGDLS and YYNGEE. This CDR3 comprises 15 residues. The germline V and J ends were trimmed by 4 bases and 3 bases, with 16 bases remaining between them. The CDR3 DNA is TGTGCCAGCAGCCCCGATTCCGGACACGACACTGAAGCTTTCTTT. Translation: CASSPDSGHDTEAFF. Complete variable domain (other parts from reference TRBV9 and TRBJ1-1): DSGVTQTPKHLITATGQRVTLRCSPRSGDLSVYWYQQSLDQGLQFLIQYYNGEERAKGNILERFSAQQFPDLHSELNLSSLELGDSALYFCASSPDSGHDTEAFFGQGTRLTVV.

This clonotype was counted between two and nine times. The chain carries TRBV29-1 and TRBJ2-7; possibly TRBD1 for D (6 bases). Trimming took 7 bases from V and 0 from J, leaving 16 bases between them. CDR1 and CDR2 from the germline V gene are SQVTM and ANQGSEA. The CDR3 totals 14 residues. CDR3 DNA sequence: TGCAGCGCAAGAGGGGGAAAAGGCTCCTACGAGCAGTACTTC. Translation gives CSARGGKGSYEQYF.

In its sample, this clonotype was seen many times. The V call is TRBV9, the J call TRBJ2-5; the D is unclear. CDR3 length: 14 amino acids. Trimming shortened V by 0 bases and J by 2 bases, and 8 bases separated the two germline ends. Germline V gene data show CDR1 as SGDLS and CDR2 as YYNGEE. The CDR3 DNA sequence: TGTGCCAGCAGCGTAGGGGTGGGGCAAGAGACCCAGTACTTC. This encodes CASSVGVGQETQYF.

The gene calls are TRBV6-2 or TRBV6-3 and TRBJ1-2, with D hard to call. Looked up from germline, CDR1 is MNHEY and CDR2 is SVGEGT. The CDR3 contains 13 residues. The V end lost 4 bases, the J end lost 4 bases, and 10 bases lay between the germline ends. DNA for the CDR3: TGTGCCAGCAGTTCGACAACCTCCTATGGCTACACCTTC. It translates to CASSSTTSYGYTF.

The chain joins TRBV6-1 to TRBJ1-1; maybe TRBD1 (5 bases). The V end lost 2 bases, the J end lost 2 bases, and 12 bases lay between the germline ends. The CDR3 length is 15 residues. Germline-derived CDR1 and CDR2 are MNHNS and SASEGT. The CDR3 sequence: CASSEIGRGNTEAFF. The CDR3 bases are TGTGCCAGCAGTGAAATAGGAAGGGGTAACACTGAAGCTTTCTTT.

V and J are TRBV12-3 or TRBV12-4 and TRBJ1-2; 11 nucleotides line up with TRBD1. This CDR3 has 16 amino acids. V was clipped by 6 bases and J by 3 bases; unmatched bases: 9. The CDR3 DNA reads TGTGCCAGCAGGCCTTCCCCGGGACAGGGGGACTATGGCTACACCTTC. This translates into CASRPSPGQGDYGYTF.

This clonotype appeared a few times. The chain carries TRBV4-2 and TRBJ2-4, with a weak D call TRBD1 (8 bases). Germline V gives CDR1 LGHNA, CDR2 YNFKEQ. The CDR3 is 15 amino acids. Trimming removed 0 bases from V and 7 bases from J, with 13 bases in between. Here the CDR3 DNA reads TGTGCCAGCAGCCAAGAAGGACAGGGAGGGAACATTCAGTACTTC. Amino acids: CASSQEGQGGNIQYF.

The chain uses TRBV9 and TRBJ2-3; 7 nucleotides align to TRBD1. J was trimmed by 6 bases and V by 0 bases; bases with no gene match: 10. This CDR3 region has 16 residues. Germline CDR1 SGDLS, CDR2 YYNGEE. CDR3 residues: CASSVGNRGHFDTQYF. In nucleotides, the CDR3 is TGTGCCAGCAGCGTAGGGAATAGGGGGCATTTTGATACGCAGTATTTT.

The J gene is TRBJ1-6, the V gene TRBV7-2; tentative D call: TRBD1 (5 bases). Germline CDR1 SGHTA, CDR2 FQGNSA. There are 13 residues in the CDR3. Trimming took 5 bases from V and 14 from J, leaving 16 bases between them. The CDR3, as DNA: TGTGCCAGCAGCAGCTGGGGCCGAGAATCCCTCCACTTT. Its protein product is CASSSWGRESLHF.

This clonotype was recorded a few times. The chain links TRBV20-1 to TRBJ2-2; 9 nucleotides agree with TRBD1. The CDR3 loop spans 14 amino acids. V was clipped by 3 bases and J by 7 bases; unmatched bases: 6. Looked up from germline, CDR1 is DFQATT and CDR2 is SNEGSKA (reference sequence). The CDR3, as DNA: TGCAGTGCTAGGGGGACAGGGACTGTCGGGGAGCTGTTTTTT. Translated, it gives CSARGTGTVGELFF.

This clonotype appeared a few times. The V gene is TRBV20-1, the J gene TRBJ2-7, with D uncertain. The length of the CDR3 is 10 residues. V gave up 6 bases and J gave up 7 bases, with 10 bases separating them. Germline V gene data show CDR1 as DFQATT and CDR2 as SNEGSKA (reference sequence). The CDR3: CSAKDAEQYF. The DNA of the CDR3 is TGCAGTGCGAAAGACGCGGAGCAGTACTTC.

There are a few counts of this clonotype. The gene calls are TRBV10-3 and TRBJ2-5; a weak D match, TRBD1 (6 bases). The CDR3 runs to 14 residues. Germline assignment: CDR1 ENHRY and CDR2 SYGVKD. Trimming removed 4 bases from V and 1 base from J, with 10 bases in between. The CDR3 sequence is CAISATGSQETQYF. The CDR3, as DNA: TGTGCCATCAGTGCGACAGGTAGCCAAGAGACCCAGTACTTC.

This clonotype was counted between two and nine times. The rearrangement joins TRBV20-1 to TRBJ1-6; 8 bases fit TRBD1. Trimming cost V 4 bases and J 7 bases; bases outside gene matches: 15. CDR1 and CDR2 (germline): DFQATT, SNEGSKA (reference sequence). The length of the CDR3 is 17 residues. CDR3 loop: CSANSGQGFVQNSPLHF. CDR3 nucleotides: TGCAGTGCTAACTCCGGACAGGGATTCGTGCAGAATTCACCCCTCCACTTT.

The table lists this clonotype with a few counts. This chain uses TRBV24-1 with TRBJ2-1; D is unclear. Germline CDR1 KGHDR, CDR2 SFDVKD. The ends were cut back, 5 bases at V and 3 bases at J, with 10 bases in the middle. The CDR3 loop spans 14 amino acids. CDR3 sequence: CATSGGGLYNEQFF. The CDR3 bases are TGTGCCACCAGTGGCGGTGGCCTCTACAATGAGCAGTTCTTC.

This clonotype has a handful of counts. The rearrangement links TRBV7-9 to TRBJ1-2; D remains ambiguous. Trimming removed 4 bases at V and 4 bases at J, with 13 bases between. This CDR3 has 14 amino acids. Germline CDR1 and CDR2: SEHNR and FQNEAQ (reference sequence). The CDR3 nucleotides are TGTGCCAGCAGCTCCGGTTGGTTCAGCTATGGCTACACCTTC. As protein: CASSSGWFSYGYTF.

This clonotype was picked up many times. This CDR3 is CASSLTRPGMGTDTQYF. The CDR3 DNA sequence: TGTGCCAGCAGCTTAACCCGTCCGGGGATGGGCACAGATACGCAGTATTTT. The J gene is TRBJ2-3, the V gene TRBV7-2; D is possibly TRBD2 (5 bases). In germline, CDR1 is SGHTA, CDR2 FQGNSA. The CDR3 runs to 17 residues. Trimming left V 2 bases short and J 1 base short, with 16 bases between.

This chain uses TRBV7-9 with TRBJ2-1; D uncertain. The CDR3 is 17 amino acids. Trimming cost V 5 bases and J 0 bases, with 17 bases left between them. CDR1 is SEHNR, CDR2 FQNEAQ, per germline (reference sequence). The CDR3 DNA reads as TGTGCCAGCAGCGGGCCGCGACGGAGACCCTCCTACAATGAGCAGTTCTTC. It is translated as CASSGPRRRPSYNEQFF.

There are a few counts of this clonotype. The chain joins TRBV12-3 or TRBV12-4 to TRBJ1-1; no clear D gene. Between the trimmed V and J ends, which lost 6 bases and 2 bases, there was a span of 10 bases. The CDR3 has 13 amino acids. The CDR3 nucleotides read TGTGCCAGCAGAACTCAAAGAAACACTGAAGCTTTCTTT. Translation gives CASRTQRNTEAFF.